The rows below give T cell receptor beta chains drawn from one sample of a study of T-cell reconstitution after alpha-beta-depleted transplantation in children. TCRdb reanalysed the PCR reads using MiXCR and keeps one entry per CDR3 protein. Altogether 600,000 to 700,000 distinct CDR3 sequences are present, roughly 15% being singletons, with the ten largest covering approximately 1%. The material was PBMCs from the stem cell graft donor, obtained from the stem cell graft. All receptors come from a human donor who donated a stem cell graft to a child with acute myeloid leukemia. CDR3s include the opening cysteine and the closing phenylalanine or tryptophan. Fields, in order: D gene, clone size, J gene, V gene, CDR3 protein, CDR3 DNA. The D gene is left open where the match is weak. Rows may omit the clone size; those that give it use once, few, many or a size class.

TRBD1	once	TRBJ2-1	TRBV5-1	CASSQGGTGPYNEQFF	TGCGCCAGCAGCCAGGGGGGGACAGGGCCCTACAATGAGCAGTTCTTC
NA	many	TRBJ1-1	TRBV12-3/TRBV12-4	CASSVMRTEAFF	TGTGCCAGCAGCGTAATGAGAACTGAAGCTTTCTTT
NA	NA	TRBJ2-3	TRBV7-3	CASSASGQDTDTQYF	TGTGCCAGCAGCGCGTCGGGACAAGACACAGATACGCAGTATTTT
TRBD2	few	TRBJ2-7	TRBV7-9	CASSHGLAGASYEQYF	TGTGCCAGCAGCCATGGACTAGCGGGGGCCTCCTACGAGCAGTACTTC
TRBD1	NA	TRBJ1-5	TRBV12-3/TRBV12-4	CASNTDRGRLGNQPQHF	TGTGCCAGCAATACCGACAGGGGACGTCTTGGCAATCAGCCCCAGCATTTT
TRBD2	NA	TRBJ2-5	TRBV12-3/TRBV12-4	CASSPRLAEETQYF	TGTGCCAGCAGTCCTCGACTAGCGGAAGAGACCCAGTACTTC
TRBD2	NA	TRBJ2-3	TRBV12-3/TRBV12-4	CASTLPTSEGTDTQYF	TGTGCCAGCACCCTCCCGACTAGCGAGGGCACAGATACGCAGTATTTT
TRBD1	few	TRBJ2-7	TRBV5-1	CASQWTGGTYEQYF	TGCGCCAGCCAGTGGACAGGGGGAACCTACGAGCAGTACTTC
NA	few	TRBJ1-4	TRBV12-3/TRBV12-4	CASSLSFRQGGNEKLFF	TGTGCCAGCAGTTTGAGCTTTCGGCAGGGAGGAAATGAAAAACTGTTTTTT
NA	NA	TRBJ2-5	TRBV29-1	CSVDTQETQYF	TGCAGCGTTGACACCCAAGAGACCCAGTACTTC
TRBD1	few	TRBJ2-1	TRBV5-1	CASSLGGQPVGEQFF	TGCGCCAGCAGCTTGGGGGGACAGCCCGTCGGGGAGCAGTTCTTC
NA	many	TRBJ1-2	TRBV6-1	CASRGRDWVYGYTF	TGTGCCTCAAGGGGCAGGGACTGGGTCTATGGCTACACCTTC
NA	few	TRBJ2-7	TRBV24-1	CATRGAESYEQYF	TGTGCCACCCGGGGGGCAGAAAGCTACGAGCAGTACTTC
TRBD1	NA	TRBJ2-2	TRBV5-1	CASSPTPYQGVIAPGELFF	TGCGCCAGCAGCCCGACCCCTTACCAGGGGGTTATTGCCCCCGGGGAGCTGTTTTTT
TRBD1	many	TRBJ2-7	TRBV29-1	CSVETGESYEQYF	TGCAGCGTTGAGACAGGGGAATCCTACGAGCAGTACTTC
TRBD2	few	TRBJ2-3	TRBV4-2	CASSPTSGGPELDTQYF	TGTGCCAGCAGCCCCACTAGCGGGGGGCCCGAATTGGATACGCAGTATTTT
TRBD1	few	TRBJ1-2	TRBV11-2	CASSFLDRGVRANYGYTF	TGTGCCAGCAGCTTTTTGGACAGGGGGGTTAGAGCTAACTATGGCTACACCTTC
NA	few	TRBJ1-2	TRBV5-1	CASSLTTGMTGAERGYTF	TGCGCCAGCAGCTTGACGACGGGAATGACAGGCGCCGAGCGAGGCTACACCTTC
TRBD1	NA	TRBJ2-6	TRBV20-1	CSPQGAGANVLTF	TGCAGTCCCCAGGGGGCCGGGGCCAACGTCCTGACTTTC
NA	many	TRBJ1-5	TRBV20-1	CSARPWGGRGNQPQHF	TGCAGTGCTAGACCGTGGGGGGGTAGGGGCAATCAGCCCCAGCATTTT
NA	NA	TRBJ1-4	TRBV5-5	CASSGNQGLNEKLFF	TGTGCCAGCAGCGGTAACCAGGGACTTAATGAAAAACTGTTTTTT
NA	NA	TRBJ1-1	TRBV5-1	CASSFLPENTEAFF	TGCGCCAGCAGCTTTCTTCCGGAGAACACTGAAGCTTTCTTT
NA	NA	TRBJ1-1	TRBV7-9	CASSPPGVGRAFF	TGTGCCAGCAGCCCCCCCGGGGTGGGTCGAGCTTTCTTT
TRBD1	NA	TRBJ1-2	TRBV4-3	CASSQDRQGYYGYTF	TGCGCCAGCAGCCAAGACCGACAGGGTTACTATGGCTACACCTTC
NA	few	TRBJ1-6	TRBV11-2	CASSLYGRGKGSYNSPLHF	TGTGCCAGCAGCTTATACGGCAGGGGAAAAGGCTCCTATAATTCACCCCTCCACTTT
NA	few	TRBJ2-3	TRBV12-3/TRBV12-4	CASSGTTQYF	TGTGCCAGCTCCGGGACTACGCAGTATTTT
NA	many	TRBJ1-4	TRBV5-5	CASSEGRRSGEKLFF	TGTGCCAGCAGCGAAGGTCGTAGGAGTGGCGAAAAACTGTTTTTT
NA	NA	TRBJ1-5	TRBV15	CATSRDKYNQPQHF	TGTGCCACCAGCAGAGATAAGTACAATCAGCCCCAGCATTTT
TRBD2	few	TRBJ2-5	TRBV19	CAVASRASGQETQYF	TGTGCCGTCGCAAGTCGGGCTAGCGGGCAAGAGACCCAGTACTTC
NA	many	TRBJ2-5	TRBV7-2	CASSQDSPGTQYF	TGTGCCAGCAGCCAGGACAGCCCAGGGACCCAGTACTTC
TRBD1	many	TRBJ1-2	TRBV12-3/TRBV12-4	CASSLGTGFGYTF	TGTGCCAGCAGTTTAGGGACAGGGTTTGGCTACACCTTC
NA	NA	TRBJ2-2	TRBV20-1	CCARDQIRGRLTGELFF	TGCTGCGCTAGAGATCAGATTAGGGGACGGCTCACCGGGGAGCTGTTTTTT
TRBD2	NA	TRBJ2-7	TRBV20-1	CSARGFGGGTYEQYF	TGCAGTGCTAGGGGTTTTGGCGGGGGAACCTACGAGCAGTACTTC
NA	many	TRBJ1-6	TRBV18	CASSPDSYNSPLHF	TGTGCCAGCTCACCGGACAGCTATAATTCACCCCTCCACTTT
NA	few	TRBJ2-7	TRBV7-2	CASSPRGRVYSYEQYF	TGTGCCAGCAGCCCCCGAGGTAGGGTCTACTCCTACGAGCAGTACTTC
NA	many	TRBJ2-1	TRBV5-1	CASSLVYSRAGHNEQFF	TGCGCCAGCAGCTTGGTCTATTCAAGGGCCGGGCACAATGAGCAGTTCTTC
TRBD1	many	TRBJ1-6	TRBV7-2	CASSFRQGMANSPLHF	TGTGCCAGCAGCTTTAGACAGGGGATGGCAAATTCACCCCTCCACTTT
NA	NA	TRBJ2-1	TRBV7-2	CASSEDPAGTKQFF	TGTGCCAGCAGCGAGGACCCGGCAGGGACAAAGCAGTTCTTC
NA	NA	TRBJ1-5	TRBV20-1	CSAPLGGPAQPQHF	TGCAGTGCCCCATTGGGGGGGCCGGCTCAGCCCCAGCATTTT
NA	NA	TRBJ1-1	TRBV11-2	CASSAKAFF	TGTGCCAGCAGCGCAAAAGCTTTCTTT
NA	many	TRBJ2-5	TRBV12-3/TRBV12-4	CASRGRETQYF	TGTGCCAGCAGGGGACGAGAGACCCAGTACTTC
NA	many	TRBJ2-5	TRBV20-1	CSAKRARQGPRETQYF	TGCAGTGCCAAGAGGGCCAGGCAGGGACCTCGAGAGACCCAGTACTTC
NA	NA	TRBJ2-5	TRBV5-1	CASSLVWTVQETQYF	TGCGCCAGCAGCTTGGTCTGGACAGTCCAAGAGACCCAGTACTTC
NA	NA	TRBJ1-2	TRBV9	CASSVPYLEENPNYGYTF	TGTGCCAGCAGCGTCCCTTACCTAGAGGAAAATCCTAACTATGGCTACACCTTC
TRBD1	many	TRBJ2-2	TRBV20-1	CSATGTGTGELFF	TGCAGTGCCACCGGGACAGGGACCGGGGAGCTGTTTTTT
NA	many	TRBJ2-6	TRBV15	CATSRDLGAGANVLTF	TGTGCCACCAGCAGAGATCTCGGGGCTGGGGCCAACGTCCTGACTTTC
NA	NA	TRBJ2-2	TRBV6-1	CATSRGVNTGELFF	TGTGCCACCTCCCGAGGGGTGAACACCGGGGAGCTGTTTTTT
NA	few	TRBJ1-1	TRBV29-1	CSGGSQAFF	TGCAGCGGGGGGTCACAAGCTTTCTTT
TRBD1	NA	TRBJ1-5	TRBV7-9	CASSRDRGGLPQHF	TGTGCCAGCAGCCGGGACAGGGGAGGTTTGCCCCAGCATTTT
NA	few	TRBJ2-7	TRBV20-1	CSARLGQGGHEQYF	TGCAGTGCTAGATTAGGGCAGGGGGGCCACGAGCAGTACTTC
NA	many	TRBJ1-1	TRBV20-1	CSASSGLEAFF	TGCAGTGCTAGCTCTGGACTTGAAGCTTTCTTT
NA	many	TRBJ1-3	TRBV7-6	CASSRLGGSGNTIYF	TGTGCCAGCAGCCGTCTCGGGGGCTCTGGAAACACCATATATTTT
NA	NA	TRBJ2-3	TRBV9	CASSGMGAQNTQYF	TGTGCCAGCAGCGGAATGGGGGCTCAAAATACGCAGTATTTT
NA	few	TRBJ1-3	TRBV20-1	CSATGGVDGNTIYF	TGCAGTGCTACAGGAGGGGTTGACGGAAACACCATATATTTT
TRBD1	NA	TRBJ1-2	TRBV30	CAWRDRVGYGYTF	TGTGCCTGGCGGGACAGGGTCGGCTATGGCTACACCTTC